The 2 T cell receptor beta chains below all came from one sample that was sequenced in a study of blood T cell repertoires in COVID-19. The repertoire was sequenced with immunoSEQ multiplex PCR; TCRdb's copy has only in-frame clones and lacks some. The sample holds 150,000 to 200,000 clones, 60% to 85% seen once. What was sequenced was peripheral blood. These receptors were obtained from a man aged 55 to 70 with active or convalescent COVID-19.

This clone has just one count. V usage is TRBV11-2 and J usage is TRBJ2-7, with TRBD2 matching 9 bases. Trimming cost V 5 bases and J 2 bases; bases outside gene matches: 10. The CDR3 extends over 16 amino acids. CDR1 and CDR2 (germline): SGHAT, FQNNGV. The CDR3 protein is CASSRGAGLATYEQYF. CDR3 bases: TGTGCCAGCAGCCGAGGGGCGGGACTAGCCACCTACGAGCAGTACTTC.

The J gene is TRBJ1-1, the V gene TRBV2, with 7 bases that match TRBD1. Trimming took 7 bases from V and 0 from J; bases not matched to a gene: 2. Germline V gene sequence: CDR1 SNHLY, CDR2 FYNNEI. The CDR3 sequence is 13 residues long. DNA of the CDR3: TGTGCCAGCACAGGGGGGATGAACACTGAAGCTTTCTTT. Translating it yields CASTGGMNTEAFF.